Below, 32 T cell receptor beta chains from the same sample are listed, as sequenced in a study of cytomegalovirus exposure and HLA in healthy donors. PCR used 60 Vbeta primers and 13 Jbeta primers. Generated by immunoSEQ multiplex PCR, the TCRdb table keeps only in-frame clones and is missing some. Recorded for this sample: more than 40,000 clones. Input material: PBMCs. The source is a male donor in good health and CMV-seronegative.

This chain links TRBV6-1 with TRBJ2-7; possibly TRBD2 for D (5 bases). The CDR3 has 16 amino acids. The V gene lost 4 bases and the J gene lost 0 bases, with 16 bases spanning the gap. Germline-derived CDR1 and CDR2 are MNHNS and SASEGT. DNA of the CDR3: TGTGCCAGCAGTGGGTGGGGAGAGGTGAGCTCCTACGAGCAGTACTTC. Its protein is CASSGWGEVSSYEQYF.

V and J are TRBV29-1 and TRBJ1-2, with TRBD1 identical over 7 bases. Germline CDR1 reads SQVTM; CDR2 reads ANQGSEA. V was clipped by 0 bases and J by 3 bases; unmatched bases: 4. This CDR3 contains 14 residues. This CDR3 reads CSVEDRDSYYGYTF. The CDR3 bases are TGCAGCGTTGAAGATCGGGACAGTTACTATGGCTACACCTTC.

The chain uses TRBV7-2 and TRBJ2-6; the match to TRBD1 covers 7 bases. Germline assignment: CDR1 SGHTA and CDR2 FQGNSA. This CDR3 spans 16 amino acids. Trimming cost V 4 bases and J 2 bases; bases outside gene matches: 5. As DNA, the CDR3 is TGTGCCAGCAGCTCTAAACAGGGGACTGGGGCCAACGTCCTGACTTTC. It yields the protein CASSSKQGTGANVLTF.

The chain joins TRBV4-2 to TRBJ1-5; D remains unclear. V lost 4 bases and J 1 base, leaving 8 bases between the germline ends. The CDR3 is 14 residues long. CDR1 is LGHNA, CDR2 YNFKEQ, per germline. The DNA of the CDR3 is TGTGCCAGCAGCCTTGACATGAGCAATCAGCCCCAGCATTTT. This codes for CASSLDMSNQPQHF.

This chain joins TRBV4-3 and TRBJ1-2; TRBD1 is a possible D gene (5 bases). Per germline, CDR1 LGHNA and CDR2 YSLEER. The CDR3 covers 16 residues. With 4 bases removed from V and 5 bases from J, the gap between germline ends came to 20 bases. The CDR3 nucleotides are TGCGCCAGCAGCCTCATACTGACAGATTTACGGTATGGCTACACCTTC. It yields the protein CASSLILTDLRYGYTF.

This chain connects TRBV7-9 to TRBJ2-7; 7 bases fit TRBD1. Germline loops: CDR1 SEHNR, CDR2 FQNEAQ (reference sequence). Trimming took 4 bases from V and 3 from J; bases not matched to a gene: 9. The CDR3 loop spans 15 amino acids. CDR3 DNA sequence: TGTGCCAGCAGCTCGGGGACAGCCACCTACTACGAGCAGTACTTC. It yields the protein CASSSGTATYYEQYF. The full variable domain, in which reference TRBV7-9 and TRBJ2-7 provide the parts outside the CDR3, is DTGVSQNPRHKITKRGQNVTFRCDPISEHNRLYWYRQTLGQGPEFLTYFQNEAQLEKSRLLSDRFSAERPKGSFSTLEIQRTEQGDSAMYLCASSSGTATYYEQYFGPGTRLTVT.

The V gene is TRBV19, the J gene TRBJ1-2; D unresolved. This CDR3 is 15 amino acids long. V lost 6 bases and J lost 7, with 21 bases in between. CDR1 is LNHDA and CDR2 is SQIVND in the germline V gene (reference sequence). The DNA of the CDR3 is TGTGCCAGTAGGAATATTCCAGCCACTACGGGTGGCTACACCTTC. Translated, it gives CASRNIPATTGGYTF.

The chain carries TRBV5-5 and TRBJ2-5, with 8 bases lining up with TRBD1. Germline lookup yields CDR1 SGHKS and CDR2 YYEKEE (reference sequence). The CDR3 has 15 amino acids. Germline trimming cut 4 bases from V and 5 bases from J; bases unmatched to any gene: 10. The CDR3 DNA is TGTGCCAGCAGCCAAGGACAGGGAAGACAGGAGACCCAGTACTTC. It encodes CASSQGQGRQETQYF.

This sequence joins TRBV6-5 and TRBJ1-1, with 7 bases that match TRBD1. This CDR3 contains 14 residues. Germline-derived CDR1 and CDR2 are MNHEY and SVGAGI. Germline trimming cut 3 bases from V and 10 bases from J; bases unmatched to any gene: 11. The CDR3 loop reads CASSYRGRKVGAFF. Here the CDR3 DNA reads TGTGCCAGCAGTTATAGGGGGCGCAAAGTCGGAGCTTTCTTT.

V is TRBV29-1 and J is TRBJ2-7; 9 bases agree with TRBD1. V shed 5 bases, J shed 7 bases, and the junction held 3 bases outside the gene matches. This CDR3 is 11 amino acids long. CDR1 and CDR2 (germline): SQVTM, ANQGSEA. The CDR3 DNA reads TGCAGCGTTTACAGGGGGCGGGAGCAGTACTTC. Its translation: CSVYRGREQYF.

This rearrangement joins TRBV4-2 to TRBJ1-5; the D is unclear. This CDR3 is built from 15 residues. Per the germline V gene, CDR1 is LGHNA and CDR2 is YNFKEQ. Between the trimmed V and J ends, which lost 0 bases and 4 bases, there was a span of 10 bases. The CDR3, as DNA: TGTGCCAGCAGCCAAGAGAACGGGGTAAATCAGCCCCAGCATTTT. Its translation: CASSQENGVNQPQHF.

The rearrangement uses TRBV9 and TRBJ2-2; TRBD2 might be the D (5 bases). The V gene lost 0 bases and the J gene lost 4 bases, with 7 bases spanning the gap. The CDR3 covers 14 residues. The V gene's germline CDR1 is SGDLS and CDR2 YYNGEE. The DNA of the CDR3 is TGTGCCAGCAGCGTAGCCGGGGTCACCGGGGAGCTGTTTTTT. It specifies CASSVAGVTGELFF.

The rearrangement links TRBV6-5 to TRBJ1-2; TRBD1 is a possible D gene (5 bases). The germline V gene has CDR1 MNHEY and CDR2 SVGAGI. The CDR3 extends over 13 amino acids. Trimming cost V 5 bases and J 8 bases, with 15 bases left between them. The CDR3 reads CASSTPQGGGYTF. The CDR3 DNA sequence: TGTGCCAGCAGTACCCCGCAGGGAGGCGGCTACACCTTC.

V usage is TRBV13 and J usage is TRBJ2-7; D remains ambiguous. This CDR3 is 12 amino acids long. Germline CDR1 and CDR2: PRHDT and FYEKMQ (reference sequence). Trimming took 2 bases from V and 2 from J, leaving 4 bases between them. CDR3 protein: CASSLQAYEQYF. For the CDR3, the DNA is TGTGCCAGCAGCTTACAGGCCTACGAGCAGTACTTC. The full variable domain, completed using reference TRBV13 and TRBJ2-7, is AAGVIQSPRHLIKEKRETATLKCYPIPRHDTVYWYQQGPGQDPQFLISFYEKMQSDKGSIPDRFSAQQFSDYHSELNMSSLELGDSALYFCASSLQAYEQYFGPGTRLTVT.

V is TRBV7-9 and J is TRBJ2-7, with TRBD2 matching 7 bases. V shed 1 base and J 2 bases; nucleotides not matched to a gene: 2. This CDR3 spans 14 amino acids. Looked up from germline, CDR1 is SEHNR and CDR2 is FQNEAQ (reference sequence). CDR3 sequence (DNA): TGTGCCAGCAGCTTAGGCGGACTAGCCTACGAGCAGTACTTC. Its protein product is CASSLGGLAYEQYF.

The rearrangement joins TRBV9 to TRBJ1-6; D possibly corresponds to TRBD1 (5 bases). V dropped 5 bases and J dropped 0 bases, with 12 bases sitting between them. CDR1 and CDR2 (germline): SGDLS, YYNGEE. The CDR3 covers 16 residues. CDR3 bases: TGTGCCAGCAGTTCAGGGTTTAGCTCCTATAATTCACCCCTCCACTTT. Protein: CASSSGFSSYNSPLHF.

V is TRBV7-2 and J is TRBJ2-3; 11 positions agree with TRBD2. The germline V gene has CDR1 SGHTA and CDR2 FQGNSA. This CDR3 has 16 residues. V lost 0 bases to trimming and J lost 3 bases; unmatched junction nucleotides: 2. This CDR3 reads CASSLAIAGGTDTQYF. CDR3 DNA sequence: TGTGCCAGCAGCTTAGCTATAGCGGGGGGGACAGATACGCAGTATTTT.

The rearrangement joins TRBV5-6 to TRBJ2-7; 7 bases map to TRBD1. Germline values: CDR1 SGHDT, CDR2 YYEEEE. CDR3 length: 12 residues. V was clipped by 1 base and J by 6 bases; unmatched bases: 1. CDR3: CASSLSGGEQYF. CDR3 in DNA: TGTGCCAGCAGCTTGTCAGGGGGCGAGCAGTACTTC.

The chain combines TRBV18 with TRBJ2-7; 9 bases are a match to TRBD1. Germline trimming cut 3 bases from V and 7 bases from J; bases unmatched to any gene: 7. CDR3 length equals 14 residues. Germline loops: CDR1 KGHSH, CDR2 LQKENI. For the CDR3, the DNA is TGTGCCAGCTCACCGATACAGGGGGCGCGGGAGCAGTACTTC. This encodes CASSPIQGAREQYF.

The chain has TRBV11-2 and TRBJ2-1; a weak D match, TRBD1 (9 bases). The CDR3 is made up of 15 amino acids. Germline V gives CDR1 SGHAT, CDR2 FQNNGV. Trimming removed 5 bases at V and 6 bases at J, with 17 bases between. The chain's CDR3 is CASSHSGTGLNEQFF. In DNA, the CDR3 is TGTGCCAGCAGCCATAGCGGGACAGGGCTCAATGAGCAGTTCTTC.

The chain has TRBV5-4 and TRBJ1-4; D may be TRBD1 (5 bases). Trimming left V 3 bases short and J 4 bases short, with 13 bases between. This CDR3 spans 15 amino acids. Germline-derived CDR1 and CDR2 are SGHNT and YYREEE (reference sequence). CDR3: CASSSGLGLNEKLFF. CDR3 in DNA: TGTGCCAGCAGCTCCGGTTTGGGGCTTAATGAAAAACTGTTTTTT.

The chain has TRBV6-1 and TRBJ1-4; 9 nucleotides line up with TRBD1. The CDR3 sequence is 15 residues long. The V and J ends lost 6 bases and 6 bases, in that order; junction bases with no gene match: 8. Germline CDR1 reads MNHNS; CDR2 reads SASEGT. CDR3 amino acids: CASSRVDRGDEKLFF. CDR3 bases: TGTGCCAGCAGCCGCGTGGACAGGGGTGATGAAAAACTGTTTTTT.

The chain joins TRBV19 to TRBJ2-7, with a tentative D call TRBD2 (6 bases). The V gene lost 6 bases and the J gene lost 7 bases, with 16 bases spanning the gap. The germline V gene encodes CDR1 LNHDA and CDR2 SQIVND (reference sequence). CDR3 length equals 13 residues. The CDR3 DNA reads TGTGCCAGTAGCCGATCTAGCGAGGTTGAGCAGTACTTC. It translates to CASSRSSEVEQYF.

The chain is built from TRBV9 and TRBJ1-6; tentative D call: TRBD1 (6 bases). CDR1 is SGDLS and CDR2 is YYNGEE in the germline V gene. Trimming removed 4 bases from V and 7 bases from J, with 18 bases in between. This CDR3 comprises 16 residues. This CDR3 is CASSPDPGHTNSPLHF. The CDR3 coding sequence is TGTGCCAGCAGCCCAGACCCGGGACACACGAATTCACCCCTCCACTTT.

The chain has TRBV7-6 and TRBJ1-2; 7 bases agree with TRBD1. Germline V gene lookup returns CDR1 SGHVS and CDR2 FNYEAQ. V shed 3 bases, J shed 4 bases, and the junction held 5 bases outside the gene matches. The CDR3 is 14 amino acids. The CDR3 region is CASSLGTGAYGYTF. CDR3 sequence (DNA): TGTGCCAGCAGCTTGGGAACAGGGGCCTATGGCTACACCTTC.

The V gene is TRBV19, the J gene TRBJ1-1, with D possibly being TRBD1 (6 bases). The CDR3 has 14 residues. Between the trimmed V and J ends, which lost 4 bases and 5 bases, there was a span of 14 bases. Germline V gene data show CDR1 as LNHDA and CDR2 as SQIVND (reference sequence). The CDR3 here is CASSRGGSGTEAFF. Written as DNA, the CDR3 is TGTGCCAGTAGTAGGGGGGGCAGTGGTACTGAAGCTTTCTTT.

The chain links TRBV11-1 to TRBJ1-6; no firm D call. The CDR3 loop spans 16 amino acids. Germline V gene lookup returns CDR1 SGHAT and CDR2 FQDESV (reference sequence). The V and J ends lost 1 base and 5 bases respectively, with 12 bases between them. The CDR3 protein is CASSLEGAHNNSPLHF. DNA for the CDR3: TGTGCCAGCAGCTTAGAAGGAGCCCACAATAATTCACCCCTCCACTTT.

This rearrangement joins TRBV29-1 to TRBJ2-3; no clear D gene. The CDR3 extends over 11 amino acids. V shed 1 base and J shed 11 bases, with 10 bases lying between them. CDR1 SQVTM and CDR2 ANQGSEA come from the germline V gene. The CDR3 DNA is TGCAGCGTTGAAGTTGGCCGAGGGCAGTATTTT. This codes for CSVEVGRGQYF.

The chain has TRBV5-1 and TRBJ1-3; D perhaps matches TRBD1 (5 bases). Germline loops: CDR1 SGHRS, CDR2 YFSETQ. This CDR3 has 17 amino acids. V lost 4 bases and J 0 bases, leaving 17 bases between the germline ends. The CDR3, as DNA: TGCGCCAGCAGCCAATCTACTGGGACTAACTCTGGAAACACCATATATTTT. It yields the protein CASSQSTGTNSGNTIYF.

The chain carries TRBV25-1 and TRBJ2-7, with D perhaps matching TRBD2 (6 bases). V was pared by 2 bases and J by 2 bases, with 13 bases between. Germline CDR1 is MGHDK and CDR2 is SYGVNS. CDR3 size: 15 residues. CDR3 amino acids: CASSEPGLPPYEQYF. In DNA form, the CDR3 reads TGTGCCAGCAGTGAACCGGGACTGCCCCCCTACGAGCAGTACTTC.

CDR3 DNA: TGTGCCAGCAGTGAATTGTCGGCAGGGAATTCACCCCTCCACTTT. Translation: CASSELSAGNSPLHF. The V gene is TRBV2, the J gene TRBJ1-6; D may be TRBD1 (5 bases). CDR1 is SNHLY, CDR2 FYNNEI, per germline. This CDR3 has 15 residues. Trimming pared 2 bases from V and 7 bases from J, leaving 12 bases between. Supplemented by reference TRBV2 and TRBJ1-6, the full variable domain reads EPEVTQTPSHQVTQMGQEVILRCVPISNHLYFYWYRQILGQKVEFLVSFYNNEISEKSEIFDDQFSVERPDGSNFTLKIRSTKLEDSAMYFCASSELSAGNSPLHFGNGTRLTVT.

The chain employs TRBV7-2 and TRBJ2-7; D not resolved. Trimming took off 3 bases at V and 6 bases at J, with 9 bases between the two ends. The germline V gene encodes CDR1 SGHTA and CDR2 FQGNSA. This CDR3 spans 12 amino acids. The CDR3 region is CASSFPATEQYF. The CDR3 DNA reads TGTGCCAGCAGCTTTCCAGCGACCGAGCAGTACTTC. Looking up the rest from reference TRBV7-2 and TRBJ2-7 gives the full variable domain: GAGVSQSPSNKVTEKGKDVELRCDPISGHTALYWYRQSLGQGLEFLIYFQGNSAPDKSGLPSDRFSAERTGGSVSTLTIQRTQQEDSAVYLCASSFPATEQYFGPGTRLTVT.